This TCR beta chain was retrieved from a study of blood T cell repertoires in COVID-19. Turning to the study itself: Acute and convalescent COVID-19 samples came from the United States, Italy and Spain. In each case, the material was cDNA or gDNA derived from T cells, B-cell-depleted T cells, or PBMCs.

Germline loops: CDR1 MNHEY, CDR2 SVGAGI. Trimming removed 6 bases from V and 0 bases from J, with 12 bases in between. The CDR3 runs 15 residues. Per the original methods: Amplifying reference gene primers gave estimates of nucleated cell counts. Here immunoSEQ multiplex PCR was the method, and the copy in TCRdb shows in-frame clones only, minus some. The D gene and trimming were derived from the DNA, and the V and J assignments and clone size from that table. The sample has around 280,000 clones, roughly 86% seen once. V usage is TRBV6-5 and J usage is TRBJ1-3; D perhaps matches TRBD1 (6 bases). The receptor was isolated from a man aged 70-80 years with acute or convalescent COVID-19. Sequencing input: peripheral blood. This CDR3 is CASRHHRDSGNTIYF. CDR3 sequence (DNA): TGTGCCAGCAGGCATCACAGGGACTCTGGAAACACCATATATTTT.